These 13 T cell receptor beta chains were sequenced from one sample in a study of cytomegalovirus exposure and HLA in healthy donors. The study ran its PCR with 60 Vbeta and 13 Jbeta primers. Assay: immunoSEQ multiplex PCR; the TCRdb copy retains only in-frame clones and omits some. The table includes roughly 35,000 clones, around 53% detected once. The sequencing sample was made of PBMCs. These receptors all stem from a woman aged 40 to 55 in good health and CMV-seropositive.

This chain connects TRBV2 to TRBJ2-3; D possibly corresponds to TRBD2 (6 bases). This CDR3 has 12 amino acids. The germline V gene encodes CDR1 SNHLY and CDR2 FYNNEI. V lost 8 bases and J 4 bases, leaving 10 bases between the germline ends. The CDR3 coding sequence is TGTGCCAGCCGCGGGGACGCAGATACGCAGTATTTT. Translating gives CASRGDADTQYF.

The J gene is TRBJ2-7, the V gene TRBV29-1, with D unresolved. Germline V lookup: CDR1 SQVTM, CDR2 ANQGSEA. V lost 2 bases to trimming and J lost 3 bases, with 14 bases between them. The CDR3 totals 14 residues. This CDR3 is CSVELQARRYEQYF. The CDR3 DNA reads as TGCAGCGTTGAACTCCAGGCACGACGCTACGAGCAGTACTTC.

V usage is TRBV7-2 and J usage is TRBJ1-1, with D unresolved. CDR1 and CDR2 from the germline V gene are SGHTA and FQGNSA. Trimming pared 3 bases from V and 0 bases from J, leaving 5 bases between. CDR3 size: 13 residues. CDR3 in DNA: TGTGCCAGCAGCTTTACAGTGAACACTGAAGCTTTCTTT. It encodes CASSFTVNTEAFF. The whole variable domain, remainder taken from reference TRBV7-2 and TRBJ1-1, is GAGVSQSPSNKVTEKGKDVELRCDPISGHTALYWYRQSLGQGLEFLIYFQGNSAPDKSGLPSDRFSAERTGGSVSTLTIQRTQQEDSAVYLCASSFTVNTEAFFGQGTRLTVV.

The chain recombines TRBV29-1 with TRBJ2-1, with TRBD1 matching over 7 bases. The junction had 3 bases not matched to a gene; V was cut back by 6 bases and J by 4 bases. This CDR3 contains 12 residues. CDR1 is SQVTM, CDR2 ANQGSEA, per germline. CDR3 DNA: TGCAGCGTGCCGACAGGGTACAATGAGCAGTTCTTC. Residues: CSVPTGYNEQFF.

The chain uses TRBV7-9 and TRBJ2-1; tentatively, D is TRBD2 (7 bases). Trimming left V 3 bases short and J 3 bases short, with 18 bases between. This CDR3 is built from 17 residues. The germline V gene has CDR1 SEHNR and CDR2 FQNEAQ (reference sequence). The DNA for the CDR3 is TGTGCCAGCAGCTTGGGAGGGCGGGGGCGAGACTACAATGAGCAGTTCTTC. This gives the protein CASSLGGRGRDYNEQFF.

The chain recombines TRBV11-3 with TRBJ1-1; 7 nucleotides match TRBD1. V was pared by 3 bases and J by 5 bases, with 3 bases of the junction left unmatched. This CDR3 spans 13 amino acids. The germline V gene encodes CDR1 SGHNT and CDR2 YENEEA. The chain's CDR3 is CASSFSGGTEAFF. The DNA of the CDR3 is TGTGCCAGCAGCTTCTCAGGGGGTACTGAAGCTTTCTTT. Filled out from reference TRBV11-3 and TRBJ1-1, the complete variable domain reads EAGVVQSPRYKIIEKKQPVAFWCNPISGHNTLYWYLQNLGQGPELLIRYENEEAVDDSQLPKDRFSAERLKGVDSTLKIQPAELGDSAVYLCASSFSGGTEAFFGQGTRLTVV.

V and J are TRBV19 and TRBJ2-1; 7 positions match TRBD2. CDR1 LNHDA and CDR2 SQIVND come from the germline V gene (reference sequence). The CDR3 runs to 13 residues. V lost 6 bases, J lost 6 bases, and 5 bases stayed unmatched. The CDR3 nucleotides are TGTGCCAGTAGCATACCGGGAGGCAATGAGCAGTTCTTC. Its protein is CASSIPGGNEQFF.

This chain links TRBV14 with TRBJ2-7, with 8 positions matching TRBD1. The CDR3 covers 15 residues. The V and J ends lost 2 bases and 5 bases, in that order; junction bases with no gene match: 8. Germline V lookup: CDR1 SGHDN, CDR2 FVKESK. CDR3 coding DNA: TGTGCCAGCAGCCAAAGGACAGGGTCGAGGCACGAGCAGTACTTC. Amino acids: CASSQRTGSRHEQYF. Variable domain in full (rest from reference TRBV14 and TRBJ2-7): EAGVTQFPSHSVIEKGQTVTLRCDPISGHDNLYWYRRVMGKEIKFLLHFVKESKQDESGMPNNRFLAERTGGTYSTLKVQPAELEDSGVYFCASSQRTGSRHEQYFGPGTRLTVT.

The chain has TRBV7-9 and TRBJ1-2, with a tentative D call TRBD1 (6 bases). This CDR3 has 16 residues. The germline V gene encodes CDR1 SEHNR and CDR2 FQNEAQ (reference sequence). V shed 1 base and J shed 2 bases, with 14 bases lying between them. The CDR3 is CASSLGGGAGNYGYTF. In DNA form, the CDR3 reads TGTGCCAGCAGCTTAGGTGGGGGGGCAGGGAACTATGGCTACACCTTC.

V and J are TRBV9 and TRBJ2-3; 7 nucleotides align to TRBD2. Per the germline V gene, CDR1 is SGDLS and CDR2 is YYNGEE. The CDR3 sequence is 15 residues long. V dropped 0 bases and J dropped 4; count of bases not matched to a gene: 5. CDR3 bases: TGTGCCAGCAGCGTAGTGGCTAGCGGCTCAGATACGCAGTATTTT. It codes for CASSVVASGSDTQYF.

CDR3 sequence: CADLPRGGGQFF. The CDR3 nucleotides read TGTGCAGACCTCCCCCGCGGGGGAGGGCAGTTCTTC. This chain uses TRBV18 with TRBJ2-1, with 7 bases aligning to TRBD2. This CDR3 is built from 12 residues. Germline V gene data show CDR1 as KGHSH and CDR2 as LQKENI. The whole variable domain, filled in from reference TRBV18 and TRBJ2-1, reads NAGVMQNPRHLVRRRGQEARLRCSPMKGHSHVYWYRQLPEEGLKFMVYLQKENIIDESGMPKERFSAEFPKEGPSILRIQQVVRGDSAAYFCADLPRGGGQFFGPGTRLTVL.

V and J are TRBV4-1 and TRBJ2-7; the D gene is possibly TRBD2 (5 bases). CDR1 is MGHRA and CDR2 is YSYEKL in the germline V gene. The CDR3 is made up of 15 amino acids. Trimming took 0 bases from V and 0 from J, leaving 9 bases between them. The CDR3 spells CASSQDLGSSYEQYF. DNA of the CDR3: TGCGCCAGCAGCCAAGATTTAGGGAGCTCCTACGAGCAGTACTTC.

V is TRBV6-5 and J is TRBJ2-7; D perhaps matches TRBD2 (5 bases). V shed 2 bases and J shed 0 bases, with 14 bases lying between them. This CDR3 has 16 residues. Per germline, CDR1 MNHEY and CDR2 SVGAGI. CDR3 nucleotide sequence: TGTGCCAGCAGTTACGCTGGAGCTAGCAACTCCTACGAGCAGTACTTC. It encodes CASSYAGASNSYEQYF.